These 27 T cell receptor beta chains were all obtained from the same sample, sequenced in a study of T cell responses to AZD1222 COVID-19 vaccine. This table comes from immunoSEQ multiplex PCR, and its TCRdb copy is limited to in-frame clones, with some not included. The data contain about 180,000 clones, roughly 88% of them singletons. Specimen: peripheral blood, collected on day 0 of AZD1222 vaccination. Receptor source: an adult in good health.

The chain joins TRBV5-8 to TRBJ2-2; D gene unclear. Germline loops: CDR1 SGHTS, CDR2 YDEGEE. The CDR3 spans 14 residues. Trimming took 0 bases from V and 5 from J, leaving 8 bases between them. The CDR3 coding sequence is TGTGCCAGCAGCTTGGCCATCGGAACCGGGGAGCTGTTTTTT. It translates to CASSLAIGTGELFF. The variable domain in full, completed from reference TRBV5-8 and TRBJ2-2, reads EAGVTQSPTHLIKTRGQQATLRCSPISGHTSVYWYQQALGLGLQFLLWYDEGEERNRGNFPPRFSGRQFPNYSSELNVNALELEDSALYLCASSLAIGTGELFFGEGSRLTVL.

V is TRBV12-3 or TRBV12-4 and J is TRBJ2-7; no clear D. The CDR3 extends over 13 amino acids. Trimming took off 6 bases at V and 3 bases at J, with 12 bases between the two ends. The CDR3 protein is CASSPLGFYEQYF. CDR3 nucleotide sequence: TGTGCCAGCAGCCCCCTGGGATTCTACGAGCAGTACTTC.

The chain combines TRBV2 with TRBJ1-1, with D possibly TRBD1 on 6 matching bases. With 6 bases removed from V and 2 bases from J, the gap between germline ends came to 13 bases. The CDR3 is 14 residues long. Per the germline V gene, CDR1 is SNHLY and CDR2 is FYNNEI. The CDR3 here is CASRVGQLNTEAFF. For the CDR3, the DNA is TGTGCCAGCAGGGTCGGACAGCTTAACACTGAAGCTTTCTTT.

This chain uses TRBV14 with TRBJ1-4; D is unresolved. This CDR3 is 15 amino acids long. From germline, CDR1 is SGHDN and CDR2 FVKESK. Trimming cost V 4 bases and J 0 bases, with 9 bases left between them. The chain's CDR3 is CASSPVGATNEKLFF. CDR3 nucleotides: TGTGCCAGCAGCCCTGTCGGGGCAACTAATGAAAAACTGTTTTTT.

The chain employs TRBV5-1 and TRBJ2-2; 14 nucleotides agree with TRBD2. V dropped 4 bases and J dropped 5; count of bases not matched to a gene: 10. Germline-derived CDR1 and CDR2 are SGHRS and YFSETQ. The CDR3 loop spans 18 amino acids. The CDR3 loop reads CASSPGLAGGPGTGELFF. The CDR3 DNA reads TGCGCCAGCAGCCCAGGACTAGCGGGGGGTCCGGGGACCGGGGAGCTGTTTTTT.

V and J are TRBV7-9 and TRBJ2-7; TRBD1 aligns across 9 bases. This CDR3 region has 15 residues. The germline CDR1 and CDR2 sequences are SEHNR and FQNEAQ (reference sequence). The trim removed 4 bases at V and 6 bases at J, leaving 10 bases unmatched. DNA of the CDR3: TGTGCCAGCAGCTACACAGGGGGCCCCTCGGGCGAGCAGTACTTC. Translating gives CASSYTGGPSGEQYF.

J is TRBJ2-7 and V is TRBV3-1 (or the pseudogene TRBV3-2), with D possibly being TRBD2 (6 bases). The germline CDR1 and CDR2 sequences are LGHDT and YNNKEL (reference sequence). The V end was cut by 4 bases, the J end by 6 bases, with 13 bases between. The CDR3 has 13 amino acids. The DNA for the CDR3 is TGTGCCAGCAGCCTTACTAGCCTCGGCGAGCAGTACTTC. Translation gives CASSLTSLGEQYF.

The rearrangement links TRBV10-3 to TRBJ2-1; 8 nucleotides agree with TRBD2. Per the germline V gene, CDR1 is ENHRY and CDR2 is SYGVKD. Trimming took 10 bases from V and 5 from J; bases not matched to a gene: 13. This CDR3 spans 15 amino acids. CDR3 DNA sequence: TGTGCCACCAAGGAGAGCGGGGGAGGGGACAATGAGCAGTTCTTC. Its protein product is CATKESGGGDNEQFF.

Here the CDR3 reads CASSAGQPNQPQHF. The CDR3 DNA reads as TGTGCCAGCAGCGCGGGACAGCCTAATCAGCCCCAGCATTTT. V and J are TRBV7-9 and TRBJ1-5; the match to TRBD1 covers 7 bases. Germline CDR1 is SEHNR and CDR2 is FQNEAQ (reference sequence). The CDR3 is made up of 14 amino acids. The trim removed 5 bases at V and 4 bases at J, leaving 5 bases unmatched.

The genes are TRBV7-6 and TRBJ1-3; D is undetermined. V lost 1 base to trimming and J lost 3 bases, with 13 bases between them. Germline V gene sequence: CDR1 SGHVS, CDR2 FNYEAQ. This CDR3 is built from 16 residues. The CDR3 DNA follows: TGTGCCAGCAGCTTAGACACCGTCCTCGTTGGAAACACCATATATTTT. Its protein product is CASSLDTVLVGNTIYF.

Only one count was recorded for this clone. V gene TRBV28 combines with J gene TRBJ2-1; 10 positions agree with TRBD2. This CDR3 contains 15 residues. Trimming removed 4 bases from V and 2 bases from J; junction bases left unmatched: 2. Germline V gene lookup returns CDR1 MDHEN and CDR2 SYDVKM. DNA for the CDR3: TGTGCCAGCAGTTCCCTAGCGGGGGCCTACAATGAGCAGTTCTTC. Translation: CASSSLAGAYNEQFF.

The rearrangement links TRBV5-4 to TRBJ1-3; the D gene is possibly TRBD1 (6 bases). Trimming took 4 bases from V and 2 from J, leaving 13 bases between them. The V gene's germline CDR1 is SGHNT and CDR2 YYREEE (reference sequence). This CDR3 region has 15 residues. DNA of the CDR3: TGTGCCAGCAGCATTACAGGGAACGCTGGAAACACCATATATTTT. It codes for CASSITGNAGNTIYF.

The rearrangement links TRBV7-2 to TRBJ2-7; no reliable D call. From germline, CDR1 is SGHTA and CDR2 FQGNSA. The CDR3 loop spans 13 amino acids. Trimming shortened V by 5 bases and J by 1 base, and 9 bases separated the two germline ends. The CDR3 DNA reads as TGTGCCAGCAGCCCCGACGGTTCCTACGAGCAGTACTTC. It translates to CASSPDGSYEQYF.

The V and J genes are TRBV4-1 and TRBJ2-5, with TRBD2 identical over 9 bases. Germline CDR1 is MGHRA and CDR2 is YSYEKL. This CDR3 region has 15 residues. Trimming at V came to 2 bases and at J to 6 bases, leaving 7 bases not matched to a gene. The CDR3 protein is CASSQPASGVKTQYF. The CDR3 coding sequence is TGCGCCAGCAGCCAACCCGCTAGCGGGGTAAAGACCCAGTACTTC.

The chain uses TRBV4-1 and TRBJ2-5; the D gene is possibly TRBD1 (5 bases). The CDR3 runs 14 residues. The V and J ends lost 0 bases and 4 bases respectively, with 9 bases between them. Per the germline V gene, CDR1 is MGHRA and CDR2 is YSYEKL. The CDR3 DNA reads as TGCGCCAGCAGCCAAGAGCGTAGGGGAGAGACCCAGTACTTC. It translates to CASSQERRGETQYF.

The gene calls are TRBV4-1 and TRBJ2-7; 12 positions match TRBD2. The ends lost 0 bases at V and 5 bases at J; junction bases unmatched: 17. This CDR3 spans 20 amino acids. CDR1 is MGHRA and CDR2 is YSYEKL in the germline V gene. CDR3 nucleotide sequence: TGCGCCAGCAGCCAAGATCCCATTTTCCTAGCGGGGGGGCCGAATCACGAGCAGTACTTC. It yields the protein CASSQDPIFLAGGPNHEQYF.

CDR3 sequence (DNA): TGTGCCAGCAGCTTAGGGACCGCTGGGGCTTTCTTT. It translates to CASSLGTAGAFF. The chain has TRBV7-9 and TRBJ1-1; unclear D gene. Germline V gives CDR1 SEHNR, CDR2 FQNEAQ (reference sequence). The germline V and J ends were trimmed by 1 base and 11 bases, with 11 bases remaining between them. The CDR3 spans 12 residues.

The gene calls are TRBV3-1 (or the pseudogene TRBV3-2) and TRBJ1-2; TRBD1 might be the D (5 bases). V was trimmed by 0 bases and J by 4 bases, leaving 9 bases between them. This CDR3 is 14 amino acids long. The V gene's germline CDR1 is LGHDT and CDR2 YNNKEL (reference sequence). The CDR3 bases are TGTGCCAGCAGCCAAGATGGCGGGGGCTATGGCTACACCTTC. This sequence encodes CASSQDGGGYGYTF.

This clone was observed a few times. The rearrangement joins TRBV6-1 to TRBJ1-2; 12 bases match TRBD1. The germline V gene has CDR1 MNHNS and CDR2 SASEGT. Trimming removed 2 bases from V and 4 bases from J; junction bases left unmatched: 8. The CDR3 sequence is 17 residues long. CDR3 region: CASSEFGTGGLGYGYTF. CDR3 DNA: TGTGCCAGCAGTGAATTTGGGACAGGGGGCTTAGGCTATGGCTACACCTTC.

This rearrangement joins TRBV24-1 to TRBJ2-2; perhaps TRBD1 as D (5 bases). CDR1 is KGHDR and CDR2 is SFDVKD in the germline V gene. With 7 bases removed from V and 0 bases from J, the gap between germline ends came to 23 bases. CDR3 size: 19 residues. CDR3 nucleotides: TGTGCCACCAGGTTGAGCTGCAGGGCGGTTAAATCGAACACCGGGGAGCTGTTTTTT. Encoded protein: CATRLSCRAVKSNTGELFF.

Only a few counts were recorded for this clone. In nucleotides, the CDR3 is TGTGCCACCAGTGACCGCGACAGGGTAGGTTCCACTGGAAACACCATATATTTT. The encoded protein is CATSDRDRVGSTGNTIYF. The rearrangement uses TRBV24-1 and TRBJ1-3; TRBD1 matches at 7 bases. The germline gives CDR1 KGHDR, CDR2 SFDVKD. The length of the CDR3 is 18 residues. V was pared by 4 bases and J by 2 bases, with 13 bases of the junction left unmatched.

The CDR3 loop reads CASSLRQGLNTGELFF. For the CDR3, the DNA is TGTGCCAGCAGCTTACGCCAGGGCTTAAACACCGGGGAGCTGTTTTTT. The chain recombines TRBV7-2 with TRBJ2-2, with D perhaps TRBD1 (5 bases). Germline V gene data show CDR1 as SGHTA and CDR2 as FQGNSA. The CDR3 covers 16 residues. The V end was cut by 2 bases, the J end by 2 bases, with 12 bases between.

This chain uses TRBV30 with TRBJ2-7; 9 bases are a match to TRBD1. V gave up 5 bases and J gave up 1 base; unmatched junction bases: 12. The germline V gene encodes CDR1 GTSNPN and CDR2 SVGIG (reference sequence). The CDR3 totals 16 residues. The chain's CDR3 is CAWEIPGTGKSYEQYF. CDR3 DNA: TGTGCCTGGGAAATCCCCGGGACAGGGAAATCCTACGAGCAGTACTTC.

This rearrangement joins TRBV7-3 to TRBJ2-3, with no clear D. This CDR3 contains 13 residues. The V and J ends lost 5 bases and 5 bases respectively, with 11 bases between them. Germline V gene sequence: CDR1 SGHTA, CDR2 FQGTGA. The CDR3 spells CASSPQSGDTQYF. DNA of the CDR3: TGTGCCAGCAGCCCACAATCGGGAGATACGCAGTATTTT.

This clone was seen once. J is TRBJ1-5 and V is TRBV7-9; a weak D match, TRBD1 (5 bases). Per germline, CDR1 SEHNR and CDR2 FQNEAQ (reference sequence). The CDR3 spans 14 residues. V lost 2 bases, J lost 6 bases, and 11 bases lay in between. Written as DNA, the CDR3 is TGTGCCAGCAGCTTACCAGGGACTGGTCAGCCCCAGCATTTT. This gives the protein CASSLPGTGQPQHF.

The chain couples TRBV19 to TRBJ2-7; no reliable D call. Germline V gene lookup returns CDR1 LNHDA and CDR2 SQIVND (reference sequence). This CDR3 has 10 residues. Trimming took off 7 bases at V and 5 bases at J, with 6 bases between the two ends. The DNA of the CDR3 is TGTGCCAGTATCTGCCACGAGCAGTACTTC. Amino acids: CASICHEQYF.

The V call is TRBV3-1 (or the pseudogene TRBV3-2), the J call TRBJ2-7; no definite D call. CDR3 size: 12 residues. The V end lost 4 bases, the J end lost 0 bases, and 4 bases lay between the germline ends. CDR1 is LGHDT, CDR2 YNNKEL, per germline (reference sequence). In DNA form, the CDR3 reads TGTGCCAGCAGCCGCGGCTCCTACGAGCAGTACTTC. The encoded protein is CASSRGSYEQYF.